This record looks at one TCR beta chain sequence and its context. This clonotype appeared a few times. Its antigen remains unidentified. Per-nucleotide qualities are absent, and no much larger clonotype sits a single base away. Taken from cysteine to phenylalanine, the CDR3 has 15 residues. CDR3 DNA only is kept here, 45 bases in frame from base 1. The germline V gene (reference sequence) provides CDR1 LGHDT and CDR2 YNNKEL. V is clipped by 4 bases and J by 6 bases, and the sequence between their germline boundaries is 17 bases long. These data come from a study of blood T cells in healthy people across ages (dated by TCRdb to 2014 to 2015). Notes on the research overall: Template switching captured roughly one uniquely barcoded TCR beta cDNA molecule per two T cells in model experiments. The study measured age-related changes in TCR beta repertoire diversity using deep sequencing normalized with unique cDNA molecular identifiers. Donors were grouped into four age groups: young (average approximately 15 years), middle-aged (around 39), aged (around 56) and long-lived (roughly 80). To avoid experimental bias, donors of different ages were spread randomly across the sequencing lanes. The study analyzed two additional independent replicas of 1 million unique cDNA reads from the same blood draw for two donors, one aged 18 to 29 and one aged 80 or older. The study at large found these results: There was a strong correlation between observed TCR beta diversity and the percentage of naive T cells measured by flow cytometry. As age increased, observed TCR beta diversity per million T cells dropped in a roughly linear way, and a significant reduction was already evident by age about 40. Estimates of total diversity based on one million sequenced T cells were regarded as lower bounds and as underestimates. Donor CMV infection status was unknown, potentially confounding age-related changes in expanded clonotypes. The long-lived group showed more naive CD4+ T cells, fewer expanded clones and increased TCR diversity than the aged group, suggesting age selection. Conclusive comparison of naive and antigen-experienced compartments was prevented by the profiling of bulk unsorted PBMCs.

Library prep was done by 5' RACE. TCRdb lists the instrument as Illumina HiSeq 2500. A second 7 to 11 cycle PCR used a sample-barcoded 5' primer and a J-beta primer mix. Each TCR beta cDNA molecule received a unique molecular identifier from a template-switch 5' adaptor carrying 12 random nucleotides. Each sample yielded at least 3 million CDR3-containing paired-end reads. First-strand cDNA synthesis was performed from all RNA using the Mint cDNA synthesis kit, with priming by a TRBC-specific oligonucleotide. Following uracil-DNA glycosylase treatment, all cDNA underwent a first 18-cycle PCR with the universal primers M1SS and BC2_uni_R. In the source study's methods: For normalization, 1 million high-quality reads, each with a distinct molecular identifier, were randomly selected from each sample. Reads with shared molecular identifiers were discarded instead of being binned into consensus sequences. MiTCR, with a Q25 quality threshold and the strictest error-elimination algorithm, was used for CDR3 identification, clonotype clustering and error correction. A nonparametric unseen species model using Euler transformation provided a lower-bound estimate of total TCR beta diversity. TCRdb trimmed public reads at Q25 via fastp, called clones via MiXCR and kept in-frame beta chains. Rows matching on CDR3 protein sequence are summarized as one entry with the most common DNA and genes. These V and J calls derive from TCRdb rather than the authors' analysis. For this sample there are about 1.1 million distinct CDR3 sequences; 35% to 40% appear just once. Approximately 14% of the sample goes to the ten largest clones.

The donors were some 36 Caucasian individuals from Russia, aged roughly 6 to 100 years, who were systemically healthy. Each donor gave 9.5 to 10 milliliters of peripheral blood, drawn into EDTA-treated Vacutainer tubes. Ficoll-Paque density-gradient centrifugation was used to isolate PBMCs, with at least 6.5 million per sample. Total RNA, at least 6 micrograms per sample, was extracted from PBMCs with Trizol reagent. The percentages of naive CD45RAhigh/CD27high T cells were determined by flow cytometry on a PBMC aliquot from every donor. The source material was blood. This clonotype was obtained from a young man in good health. The sequence joins TRBV3-1 to TRBJ2-3; TRBD2 might be the D gene, on 6 matching bases. The nucleotide sequence reads TGTGCCAGCAGCCCGAGGGACTTTATGTCGGATACGCAGTATTTT. The encoded protein is CASSPRDFMSDTQYF.